Presented here are 10 T cell receptor beta chains from one specimen sequenced in a study of cytomegalovirus exposure and HLA in healthy donors. Using immunoSEQ multiplex PCR, the repertoire was profiled, and TCRdb retains in-frame clones only, with some absent. The sample contains more than 250,000 clones, roughly 88% of which appear only once. Sequencing was done on a sample of PBMCs. All receptors derive from a woman in her late teens or twenties in good health and CMV-seronegative.

This clone is a singleton in its sample. The chain recombines TRBV19 with TRBJ2-6; 9 nucleotides align to TRBD1. The trim removed 4 bases at V and 0 bases at J, leaving 7 bases unmatched. CDR1 and CDR2 from the germline V gene are LNHDA and SQIVND (reference sequence). The CDR3 has 18 residues. CDR3 DNA sequence: TGTGCCAGTAGTACCCCGGGACAGGGCTTCTCTGGGGCCAACGTCCTGACTTTC. Amino acids: CASSTPGQGFSGANVLTF.

The chain is built from TRBV2 and TRBJ2-1; 9 nucleotides match TRBD2. V trimming: 3 bases; J trimming: 0 bases; junction bases outside the gene matches: 9. CDR3 length: 18 amino acids. Germline CDR1 is SNHLY and CDR2 is FYNNEI. DNA for the CDR3: TGTGCCAGCAGTGAGGGGCGACTAGCGGCAAGCTCCTACAATGAGCAGTTCTTC. This gives the protein CASSEGRLAASSYNEQFF.

This chain uses TRBV7-9 with TRBJ2-5, with 7 bases aligning to TRBD1. CDR1 SEHNR and CDR2 FQNEAQ come from the germline V gene (reference sequence). The CDR3 contains 13 residues. With 5 bases clipped from V and 5 bases from J, the junction kept 5 bases outside the gene matches. CDR3 in amino acids: CASSLETGETQYF. CDR3 DNA: TGTGCCAGCAGCCTCGAGACAGGGGAGACCCAGTACTTC.

The V and J genes are TRBV2 and TRBJ1-5; possibly TRBD1 for D (6 bases). The CDR3 is 14 amino acids. V was clipped by 6 bases and J by 6 bases, with 15 bases between them. Per the germline V gene, CDR1 is SNHLY and CDR2 is FYNNEI. The DNA of the CDR3 is TGTGCCAGCAGACGAACAGGGTCAGCTCAGCCCCAGCATTTT. It encodes CASRRTGSAQPQHF.

This clone was observed a few times. This chain uses TRBV27 with TRBJ2-7; D unresolved. CDR3 size: 13 residues. The germline gives CDR1 MNHEY, CDR2 SMNVEV (reference sequence). Trimming cost V 9 bases and J 2 bases, with 14 bases left between them. CDR3 in DNA: TGTGCCAGTTCATCGAACAGAGCCTACGAGCAGTACTTC. Translation: CASSSNRAYEQYF.

The chain carries TRBV19 and TRBJ1-2; possible D gene TRBD1, 6 bases. The CDR3 sequence is 12 residues long. CDR1 LNHDA and CDR2 SQIVND come from the germline V gene (reference sequence). V lost 7 bases to trimming and J lost 4 bases, with 10 bases between them. The CDR3 loop is CASKGGGYGYTF. In DNA form, the CDR3 reads TGTGCCAGTAAAGGGGGGGGCTATGGCTACACCTTC. Based on the CDR3 plus reference TRBV19 and TRBJ1-2, the full variable domain is DGGITQSPKYLFRKEGQNVTLSCEQNLNHDAMYWYRQDPGQGLRLIYYSQIVNDFQKGDIAEGYSVSREKKESFPLTVTSAQKNPTAFYLCASKGGGYGYTFGSGTRLTVV.

Regarding this clone: Its ends do not fully match the called genes, so a read error is possible. This rearrangement joins TRBV7-7 to TRBJ2-1; a weak D match, TRBD2 (7 bases). Per germline, CDR1 SSHAT and CDR2 FNYEAQ (reference sequence). CDR3 length: 13 amino acids. CDR3 loop: CASSLVGGREQFF. The CDR3 nucleotides read TGTGCTAGCAGCTTAGTCGGGGGGCGGGAGCAGTTCTTC.

The CDR3 is CASSRDRGWGDTQYF. CDR3 nucleotides: TGTGCCAGCAGCCGAGACAGGGGATGGGGAGATACGCAGTATTTT. The chain links TRBV14 to TRBJ2-3, with 8 bases fitting TRBD1. This CDR3 comprises 15 residues. The V gene's germline CDR1 is SGHDN and CDR2 FVKESK. V was clipped by 4 bases and J by 5 bases; unmatched bases: 8.

The chain combines TRBV18 with TRBJ2-2; 7 bases agree with TRBD2. The V gene end was trimmed by 6 bases and the J gene end by 0 bases; junction bases not matched to a gene: 4. CDR1 and CDR2 (germline): KGHSH, LQKENI. This CDR3 has 15 amino acids. The CDR3 is CASSPGLTNTGELFF. The CDR3 nucleotides are TGTGCCAGCTCCCCGGGACTAACGAACACCGGGGAGCTGTTTTTT.

The chain links TRBV27 to TRBJ2-2; possibly TRBD2 for D (6 bases). The CDR3 is 16 residues long. CDR1 is MNHEY and CDR2 is SMNVEV in the germline V gene (reference sequence). Trimming cost V 3 bases and J 3 bases, with 14 bases left between them. The CDR3 bases are TGTGCCAGCAGTTTGCGACTGGGGGGAGACACCGGGGAGCTGTTTTTT. Amino acids: CASSLRLGGDTGELFF.